These 10 T cell receptor beta chains were all obtained from the same sample, sequenced in a study of siplizumab effects on memory and regulatory T cells. Only in-frame clones appear in the TCRdb table, and some are missing; sequencing was by immunoSEQ multiplex PCR. The sample has over 55,000 clones, less than 85% seen once. Sequencing was carried out using memory CD4+ T cells sorted from blood. The receptors stem from a human donor in good health.

This clone was counted only a few times. V gene TRBV6-5 combines with J gene TRBJ2-7; 11 positions agree with TRBD2. This CDR3 comprises 16 residues. Germline-derived CDR1 and CDR2 are MNHEY and SVGAGI. V was pared by 4 bases and J by 5 bases, with 10 bases of the junction left unmatched. CDR3 protein: CASSSVAGGPVDEQYF. CDR3 nucleotide sequence: TGTGCCAGCAGTTCCGTAGCGGGAGGGCCGGTAGACGAGCAGTACTTC.

Note on this clone: This CDR3 is also generated by other DNA sequences in the sample. The chain is built from TRBV7-9 and TRBJ2-5, with D unresolved. Per the germline V gene, CDR1 is SEHNR and CDR2 is FQNEAQ (reference sequence). CDR3 length: 13 amino acids. Trimming left V 5 bases short and J 2 bases short, with 9 bases between. The CDR3 loop reads CASSPRPQETQYF. For the CDR3, the DNA is TGTGCCAGCAGCCCGCGGCCACAAGAGACCCAGTACTTC. The variable domain in full, completed from reference TRBV7-9 and TRBJ2-5, reads DTGVSQNPRHKITKRGQNVTFRCDPISEHNRLYWYRQTLGQGPEFLTYFQNEAQLEKSRLLSDRFSAERPKGSFSTLEIQRTEQGDSAMYLCASSPRPQETQYFGPGTRLLVL.

This clone was detected a few times. The genes are TRBV7-2 and TRBJ1-2; unclear D gene. This CDR3 comprises 13 residues. Trimming removed 8 bases from V and 5 bases from J, with 15 bases in between. From germline, CDR1 is SGHTA and CDR2 FQGNSA. CDR3 nucleotide sequence: TGTGCCAGCCAATTCTCAAGGGAGTATGGCTACACCTTC. Its translation is CASQFSREYGYTF.

The chain has TRBV7-3 and TRBJ2-3, with D possibly matching TRBD2 (5 bases). The germline V gene encodes CDR1 SGHTA and CDR2 FQGTGA. The CDR3 is 15 residues long. The V end lost 2 bases, the J end lost 1 base, and 10 bases lay between the germline ends. Here the CDR3 reads CASSLDGKGTDTQYF. As DNA, the CDR3 is TGTGCCAGCAGCTTAGACGGGAAGGGCACAGATACGCAGTATTTT.

The chain carries TRBV7-2 and TRBJ1-2, with 7 bases aligning to TRBD1. V was clipped by 5 bases and J by 2 bases; unmatched bases: 5. CDR3 length: 14 amino acids. Germline V gene sequence: CDR1 SGHTA, CDR2 FQGNSA. For the CDR3, the DNA is TGTGCCAGCAGCAAGACAGGGACGAACTATGGCTACACCTTC. As protein: CASSKTGTNYGYTF.

This clone was detected a few times. This CDR3 reads CASTPRWILSTEAFF. The CDR3 DNA is TGTGCCAGTACCCCCCGGTGGATTTTGAGCACTGAAGCTTTCTTT. This chain connects TRBV19 to TRBJ1-1; D ambiguous. The CDR3 totals 15 residues. Germline-derived CDR1 and CDR2 are LNHDA and SQIVND (reference sequence). V shed 7 bases and J shed 4 bases, with 19 bases lying between them.

This rearrangement joins TRBV5-4 to TRBJ2-1, with 12 bases identical to TRBD2. V was clipped by 4 bases and J by 5 bases; unmatched bases: 7. There are 16 residues in the CDR3. Germline lookup yields CDR1 SGHNT and CDR2 YYREEE (reference sequence). As DNA, the CDR3 is TGTGCCAGCAGCGCGGGGGGACTAGCGGGCAACAATGAGCAGTTCTTC. This translates into CASSAGGLAGNNEQFF. The full variable domain, rest sourced from reference TRBV5-4 and TRBJ2-1, is ETGVTQSPTHLIKTRGQQVTLRCSSQSGHNTVSWYQQALGQGPQFIFQYYREEENGRGNFPPRFSGLQFPNYSSELNVNALELDDSALYLCASSAGGLAGNNEQFFGPGTRLTVL.

The sample holds one count of this clone. The chain employs TRBV6-5 and TRBJ2-7; D possibly uses TRBD1 or TRBD2 (6 bases each). The ends were cut back, 6 bases at V and 0 bases at J, with 9 bases in the middle. Germline V gene data show CDR1 as MNHEY and CDR2 as SVGAGI. The CDR3 runs 13 residues. The DNA for the CDR3 is TGTGCCAGCAGCCGGGGGCTCTCCTACGAGCAGTACTTC. It codes for CASSRGLSYEQYF.

The chain is built from TRBV27 and TRBJ2-7, with 8 bases lining up with TRBD1. This CDR3 is 14 amino acids long. Germline assignment: CDR1 MNHEY and CDR2 SMNVEV (reference sequence). V shed 6 bases, J shed 0 bases, and the junction held 4 bases outside the gene matches. The CDR3 is CASRLDRGSYEQYF. CDR3 DNA: TGTGCCAGCAGATTAGACAGGGGCTCCTACGAGCAGTACTTC.

The chain carries TRBV11-2 and TRBJ1-3, with 8 bases fitting TRBD1. The CDR3 extends over 14 amino acids. The V and J ends lost 1 base and 4 bases, in that order; junction bases with no gene match: 0. From germline, CDR1 is SGHAT and CDR2 FQNNGV. In nucleotides, the CDR3 is TGTGCCAGCAGCTTAGGACAGGGGGGAAACACCATATATTTT. Translating gives CASSLGQGGNTIYF. The full variable domain, with the rest looked up from reference TRBV11-2 and TRBJ1-3, is EAGVAQSPRYKIIEKRQSVAFWCNPISGHATLYWYQQILGQGPKLLIQFQNNGVVDDSQLPKDRFSAERLKGVDSTLKIQPAKLEDSAVYLCASSLGQGGNTIYFGEGSWLTVV.